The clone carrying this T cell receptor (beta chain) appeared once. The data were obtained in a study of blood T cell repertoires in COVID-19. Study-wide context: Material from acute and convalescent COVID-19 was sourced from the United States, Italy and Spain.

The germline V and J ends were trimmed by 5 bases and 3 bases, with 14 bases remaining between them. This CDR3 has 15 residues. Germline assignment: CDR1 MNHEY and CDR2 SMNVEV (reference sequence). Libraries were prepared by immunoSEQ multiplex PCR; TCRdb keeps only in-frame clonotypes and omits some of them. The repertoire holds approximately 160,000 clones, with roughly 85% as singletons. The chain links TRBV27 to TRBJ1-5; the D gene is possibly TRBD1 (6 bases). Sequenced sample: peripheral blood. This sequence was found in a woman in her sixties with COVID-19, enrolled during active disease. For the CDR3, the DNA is TGTGCCAGCAGTCCCGGCGGACAGTACAATCAGCCCCAGCATTTT. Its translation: CASSPGGQYNQPQHF.